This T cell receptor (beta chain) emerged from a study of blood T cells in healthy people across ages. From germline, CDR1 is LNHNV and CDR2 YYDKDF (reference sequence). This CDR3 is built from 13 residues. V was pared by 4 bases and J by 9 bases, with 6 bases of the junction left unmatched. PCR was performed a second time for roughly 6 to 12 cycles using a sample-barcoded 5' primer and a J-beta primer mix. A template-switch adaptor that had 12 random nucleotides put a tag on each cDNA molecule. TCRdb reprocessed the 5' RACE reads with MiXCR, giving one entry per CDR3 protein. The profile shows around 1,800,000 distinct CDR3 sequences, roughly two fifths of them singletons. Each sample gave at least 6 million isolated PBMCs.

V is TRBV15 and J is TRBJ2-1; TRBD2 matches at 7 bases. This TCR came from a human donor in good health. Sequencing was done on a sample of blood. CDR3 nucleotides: TGTGCCACCAGCATAGTACCGGGAGGTGAGCAGTTCTTC. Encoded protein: CATSIVPGGEQFF.